Presented here are 30 T cell receptor beta chains from one specimen sequenced in a study of control samples from healthy donors and cancer patients. TCRdb's copy holds only in-frame clones and misses some; the assay was immunoSEQ multiplex PCR. The sample lists 110,000 to 150,000 clones, roughly 92% occurring once. Specimen: blood. The receptors shown here come from a young man in good health.

The rearrangement uses TRBV11-3 and TRBJ1-4; a possible D gene is TRBD1 (5 bases). Germline values: CDR1 SGHNT, CDR2 YENEEA. The V end lost 1 base, the J end lost 6 bases, and 15 bases lay between the germline ends. The length of the CDR3 is 16 residues. CDR3 in amino acids: CASSLAHRGSDEKLFF. The DNA of the CDR3 is TGTGCCAGCAGCTTAGCTCACCGGGGCTCGGATGAAAAACTGTTTTTT.

This clone was recorded only once. The chain uses TRBV28 and TRBJ1-5, with 7 bases identical to TRBD1. V dropped 6 bases and J dropped 5; count of bases not matched to a gene: 7. This CDR3 has 14 residues. CDR1 and CDR2 from the germline V gene are MDHEN and SYDVKM. The CDR3, as DNA: TGTGCCAGCAGCTGGGGACAGCGACATCAGCCCCAGCATTTT. Encoded protein: CASSWGQRHQPQHF.

The chain links TRBV30 to TRBJ1-5, with a tentative D call TRBD1 (5 bases). Trimming left V 0 bases short and J 4 bases short, with 10 bases between. Germline V CDR1 and CDR2: GTSNPN, SVGIG (reference sequence). The CDR3 is 14 residues long. CDR3 residues: CAWSVGQGNQPQHF. CDR3 bases: TGTGCCTGGAGTGTCGGGCAGGGAAATCAGCCCCAGCATTTT.

The chain links TRBV2 to TRBJ1-6; D is possibly TRBD1 (6 bases). Trimming took 8 bases from V and 3 from J, leaving 11 bases between them. The CDR3 is 14 residues long. The germline V gene has CDR1 SNHLY and CDR2 FYNNEI. In nucleotides, the CDR3 is TGTGCCAGCTCAGTGGACAGCTATAATTCACCCCTCCACTTT. It encodes CASSVDSYNSPLHF.

The rearrangement joins TRBV28 to TRBJ2-7, with 9 nucleotides matching TRBD2. The V gene end was trimmed by 2 bases and the J gene end by 0 bases; junction bases not matched to a gene: 11. Germline CDR1 and CDR2: MDHEN and SYDVKM. The CDR3 has 18 amino acids. CDR3 loop: CASSLGLAPNLTSYEQYF. Here the CDR3 DNA reads TGTGCCAGCAGTTTAGGACTAGCGCCGAATTTAACCTCCTACGAGCAGTACTTC.

The V gene is TRBV6-4, the J gene TRBJ2-1; 14 bases are shared with TRBD2. Germline CDR1 is MRHNA and CDR2 is SNTAGT. The CDR3 has 16 amino acids. V trimming: 2 bases; J trimming: 8 bases; junction bases outside the gene matches: 5. CDR3 nucleotides: TGTGCCAGCAGTGACCAGGGGACTAGCGGGAGTTATGAGCAGTTCTTC. Translation gives CASSDQGTSGSYEQFF.

The chain recombines TRBV2 with TRBJ1-2; 9 positions match TRBD1. Germline CDR1 reads SNHLY; CDR2 reads FYNNEI. The CDR3 runs to 12 residues. Losses at the gene ends were 11 bases for V and 7 bases for J; bases not matched to a gene: 8. CDR3 DNA sequence: TGTGCCGGCCGACAGGGGGGGAGTGGCTACACCTTC. Amino acids: CAGRQGGSGYTF.

The chain is built from TRBV28 and TRBJ1-6, with D uncertain. Per the germline V gene, CDR1 is MDHEN and CDR2 is SYDVKM. The CDR3 runs to 13 residues. Trimming removed 6 bases at V and 14 bases at J, with 17 bases between. The CDR3 sequence is CASSPNAVTSLHF. DNA of the CDR3: TGTGCCAGCAGCCCCAACGCTGTAACCTCCCTCCACTTT.

The chain recombines TRBV28 with TRBJ2-7, with a weak D call TRBD2 (6 bases). The V gene's germline CDR1 is MDHEN and CDR2 SYDVKM. Between the trimmed V and J ends, which lost 10 bases and 2 bases, there was a span of 9 bases. The CDR3 covers 11 residues. CDR3 protein: CATGLTYEQYF. The CDR3 nucleotides read TGTGCCACCGGACTAACCTACGAGCAGTACTTC.

The V call is TRBV11-1, the J call TRBJ2-5; D ambiguous. The CDR3 length is 15 residues. Trimming removed 5 bases from V and 9 bases from J, with 22 bases in between. Germline CDR1 reads SGHAT; CDR2 reads FQDESV (reference sequence). The CDR3 is CASSTSNLGRGPQYF. In DNA, the CDR3 is TGTGCCAGCAGCACCTCAAACCTAGGTAGAGGACCCCAGTACTTC.

This clone was counted only a few times. V is TRBV2 and J is TRBJ1-5; D might be TRBD1 (6 bases). V dropped 9 bases and J dropped 0 bases, with 12 bases sitting between them. This CDR3 is 14 amino acids long. In germline, CDR1 is SNHLY, CDR2 FYNNEI. The DNA for the CDR3 is TGTGCCAGTCAACAGGGTCATAGCAATCAGCCCCAGCATTTT. Translation gives CASQQGHSNQPQHF.

This sequence joins TRBV9 and TRBJ1-1; 9 nucleotides line up with TRBD1. The CDR3 is 17 amino acids. CDR1 is SGDLS, CDR2 YYNGEE, per germline. V was clipped by 0 bases and J by 3 bases; unmatched bases: 9. The CDR3 DNA follows: TGTGCCAGCAGCGTAGGCGGGACAGGGAGGGCAGACACTGAAGCTTTCTTT. Encoded protein: CASSVGGTGRADTEAFF.

V gene TRBV28 combines with J gene TRBJ2-1, with 11 positions matching TRBD1. Germline values: CDR1 MDHEN, CDR2 SYDVKM. V gave up 5 bases and J gave up 6 bases; unmatched junction bases: 6. The CDR3 spans 15 residues. The CDR3 protein is CASSPPGTGGNEQFF. CDR3 bases: TGTGCCAGCAGTCCGCCCGGGACAGGGGGCAATGAGCAGTTCTTC.

V is TRBV6-6 and J is TRBJ1-3; D possibly corresponds to TRBD1 (5 bases). The CDR3 spans 14 residues. Per germline, CDR1 MNHNY and CDR2 SVGAGI (reference sequence). V was clipped by 7 bases and J by 3 bases, with 13 bases between them. The CDR3 DNA reads TGTGCCAGCACCGATAGGGGTAGTGGAAACACCATATATTTT. Its translation: CASTDRGSGNTIYF.

The chain uses TRBV18 and TRBJ1-4, with 9 bases matching TRBD1. After removal of 3 bases from V and 14 bases from J, the junction contained 19 bases not matched to a gene. The germline V gene has CDR1 KGHSH and CDR2 LQKENI. There are 17 residues in the CDR3. CDR3 sequence reads: CASSPGVGTGINPNLFF. For the CDR3, the DNA is TGTGCCAGCTCACCGGGTGTTGGGACAGGGATTAACCCGAATCTGTTTTTT.

The chain couples TRBV11-3 to TRBJ2-7; D gene ambiguous. V lost 2 bases to trimming and J lost 1 base, with 6 bases between them. Germline CDR1 and CDR2: SGHNT and YENEEA. CDR3 length: 13 amino acids. CDR3 sequence: CASSLLGSYEQYF. The DNA for the CDR3 is TGTGCCAGCAGCTTACTAGGATCCTACGAGCAGTACTTC.

V is TRBV7-2 and J is TRBJ2-1; 10 bases map to TRBD2. Trimming took 5 bases from V and 14 from J; bases not matched to a gene: 15. The CDR3 sequence is 15 residues long. Germline CDR1 reads SGHTA; CDR2 reads FQGNSA. CDR3 sequence (DNA): TGTGCCAGCAGCCTAACTAGCGGGGCGGTAGTGTTGGAGTTCTTC. Its protein product is CASSLTSGAVVLEFF.

The chain uses TRBV18 and TRBJ2-5; a weak D match, TRBD2 (5 bases). Germline CDR1 reads KGHSH; CDR2 reads LQKENI. Trimming shortened V by 6 bases and J by 5 bases, and 13 bases separated the two germline ends. The CDR3 spans 13 residues. The CDR3 DNA reads TGTGCCAGCTCTTTCGGGGTAATGGAGACCCAGTACTTC. Its protein product is CASSFGVMETQYF. Filled out from reference TRBV18 and TRBJ2-5, the complete variable domain reads NAGVMQNPRHLVRRRGQEARLRCSPMKGHSHVYWYRQLPEEGLKFMVYLQKENIIDESGMPKERFSAEFPKEGPSILRIQQVVRGDSAAYFCASSFGVMETQYFGPGTRLLVL.

The J gene is TRBJ1-2, the V gene TRBV7-6; TRBD1 matches 7 bases. The CDR3 sequence is 14 residues long. The germline V gene has CDR1 SGHVS and CDR2 FNYEAQ. The V segment lost 5 bases and the J segment 7 bases; nucleotides outside the gene matches: 10. DNA of the CDR3: TGTGCCAGCAGCAATAGGGCGACAGGGTCTGGCTACACCTTC. This translates into CASSNRATGSGYTF.

This clone has just one count. This sequence joins TRBV15 and TRBJ2-3, with TRBD2 matching 7 bases. V trimming: 0 bases; J trimming: 3 bases; junction bases outside the gene matches: 15. This CDR3 region has 19 residues. The germline V gene encodes CDR1 LNHNV and CDR2 YYDKDF (reference sequence). CDR3 bases: TGTGCCACCAGCAGAGAGGGGGGAGCGGGTTCGGGGGGAACAGATACGCAGTATTTT. Translation: CATSREGGAGSGGTDTQYF.

The J gene is TRBJ2-5, the V gene TRBV6-1, with 7 bases that match TRBD1. V trimming: 3 bases; J trimming: 6 bases; junction bases outside the gene matches: 10. CDR1 MNHNS and CDR2 SASEGT come from the germline V gene. The CDR3 is 15 residues long. The CDR3 coding sequence is TGTGCCAGCAGTGAGTCTGAGGGGGCTCCAAAGACCCAGTACTTC. This sequence encodes CASSESEGAPKTQYF.

The J gene is TRBJ2-7, the V gene TRBV9, with a tentative D call TRBD1 (7 bases). The ends were cut back, 4 bases at V and 3 bases at J, with 17 bases in the middle. The CDR3 runs to 15 residues. Germline V lookup: CDR1 SGDLS, CDR2 YYNGEE. CDR3 in amino acids: CASSPRAGQYYEQYF. CDR3 coding DNA: TGTGCCAGCAGCCCAAGGGCGGGACAGTACTACGAGCAGTACTTC.

V and J are TRBV3-1 (or the pseudogene TRBV3-2) and TRBJ2-7; D possibly corresponds to TRBD1 (5 bases). The CDR3 is 12 amino acids. The germline V gene encodes CDR1 LGHDT and CDR2 YNNKEL (reference sequence). V lost 8 bases, J lost 7 bases, and 15 bases lay in between. The CDR3 nucleotides read TGTGCCAGCGGGATAGGGGTGGGGGAGCAGTACTTC. This codes for CASGIGVGEQYF.

The V gene is TRBV27, the J gene TRBJ2-1; D unclear. From germline, CDR1 is MNHEY and CDR2 SMNVEV (reference sequence). V gave up 5 bases and J gave up 4 bases, with 18 bases separating them. The CDR3 totals 16 residues. CDR3: CASSLGVGQIYNEQFF. The CDR3 nucleotides are TGTGCCAGCAGTCTAGGTGTCGGCCAGATTTACAATGAGCAGTTCTTC.

The chain uses TRBV7-3 and TRBJ1-2, with D possibly being TRBD1 (6 bases). Germline lookup yields CDR1 SGHTA and CDR2 FQGTGA. V dropped 5 bases and J dropped 3 bases, with 13 bases sitting between them. This CDR3 comprises 14 residues. The CDR3 DNA reads TGTGCCAGCAGCCAAACAGGGACTGACTATGGCTACACCTTC. Its protein is CASSQTGTDYGYTF.

The V gene is TRBV24-1, the J gene TRBJ1-1, with a possible D match to TRBD1 (6 bases). Germline-derived CDR1 and CDR2 are KGHDR and SFDVKD. The ends were cut back, 9 bases at V and 1 base at J, with 8 bases in the middle. The CDR3 loop spans 12 amino acids. CDR3 residues: CATGQKNTEAFF. The CDR3 DNA sequence: TGTGCCACCGGACAGAAGAACACTGAAGCTTTCTTT.

The chain combines TRBV7-2 with TRBJ1-1; the D is unclear. CDR3 length: 16 amino acids. Between the trimmed V and J ends, which lost 2 bases and 1 base, there was a span of 14 bases. CDR1 is SGHTA and CDR2 is FQGNSA in the germline V gene. CDR3 sequence: CASSLFRVPWNTEAFF. The CDR3 bases are TGTGCCAGCAGCTTATTTAGGGTCCCCTGGAACACTGAAGCTTTCTTT.

The genes are TRBV5-1 and TRBJ2-1; 8 bases fit TRBD2. The CDR3 runs to 15 residues. Germline CDR1 SGHRS, CDR2 YFSETQ. The junction had 6 bases not matched to a gene; V was cut back by 5 bases and J by 2 bases. Here the CDR3 DNA reads TGCGCCAGCAGGACTAGCGTATCAACCTACAATGAGCAGTTCTTC. Amino acid sequence: CASRTSVSTYNEQFF.

The chain has TRBV4-1 and TRBJ2-2, with 13 positions matching TRBD2. Looked up from germline, CDR1 is MGHRA and CDR2 is YSYEKL. The CDR3 has 18 residues. With V trimmed by 5 bases and J by 2 bases, 8 bases remained unmatched. The CDR3 DNA is TGCGCCAGCAGCTCACCGGGACTAGCGGGAAGCAACACCGGGGAGCTGTTTTTT. Protein product: CASSSPGLAGSNTGELFF.

The chain recombines TRBV5-3 with TRBJ1-6; D remains ambiguous. TRBV5-3 is recorded as an ORF, its role being uncertain. The V and J ends lost 0 bases and 7 bases respectively, with 17 bases between them. The CDR3 runs 17 residues. For the CDR3, the DNA is TGTGCCAGAAGCTTGGGTTTCCGGCTTCCAAGAAATTCACCCCTCCACTTT. Translation: CARSLGFRLPRNSPLHF.